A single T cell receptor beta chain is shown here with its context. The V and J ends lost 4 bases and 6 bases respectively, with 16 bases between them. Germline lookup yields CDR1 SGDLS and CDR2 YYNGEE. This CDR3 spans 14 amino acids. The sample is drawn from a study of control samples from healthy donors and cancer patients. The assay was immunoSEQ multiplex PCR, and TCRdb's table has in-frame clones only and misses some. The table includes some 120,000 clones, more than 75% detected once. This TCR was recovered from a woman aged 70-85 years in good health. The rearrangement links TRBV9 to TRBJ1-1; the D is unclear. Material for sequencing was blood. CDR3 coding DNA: TGTGCCAGCAGCACTCAACCGGAGACGTCTGAAGCTTTCTTT. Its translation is CASSTQPETSEAFF.